This paragraph reports one T cell receptor beta chain. TCRdb keeps only in-frame clones here, not all; method: immunoSEQ multiplex PCR. This table has roughly 96,000 clones, roughly 50% appearing once. This sample is part of a study of shared clonotypes between healthy human individuals. The sequence was collected from a woman aged 35 to 49 in good health. Some clones in this sample may be carry-over from other donors' samples. Specimen: PBMCs.

Written as DNA, the CDR3 is TGTGCCAGCAGTGAAGAGGTTGGAGATACGCAGTATTTT. Its protein product is CASSEEVGDTQYF. The chain carries TRBV2 and TRBJ2-3; D is unresolved. This CDR3 comprises 13 residues. V lost 1 base and J 5 bases, leaving 7 bases between the germline ends. Germline loops: CDR1 SNHLY, CDR2 FYNNEI.